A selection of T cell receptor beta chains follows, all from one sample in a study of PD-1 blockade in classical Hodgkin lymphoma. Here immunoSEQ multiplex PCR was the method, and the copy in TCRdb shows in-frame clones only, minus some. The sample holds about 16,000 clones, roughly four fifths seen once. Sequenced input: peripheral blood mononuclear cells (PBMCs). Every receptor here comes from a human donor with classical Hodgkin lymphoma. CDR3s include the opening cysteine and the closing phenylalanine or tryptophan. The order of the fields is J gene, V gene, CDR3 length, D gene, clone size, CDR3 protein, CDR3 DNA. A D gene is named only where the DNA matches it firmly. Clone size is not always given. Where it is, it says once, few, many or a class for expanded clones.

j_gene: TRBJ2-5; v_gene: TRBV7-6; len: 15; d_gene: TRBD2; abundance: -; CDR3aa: CASSLGLAGAETQYF; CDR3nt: TGTGCCAGCAGCCTAGGACTAGCGGGAGCAGAGACCCAGTACTTC
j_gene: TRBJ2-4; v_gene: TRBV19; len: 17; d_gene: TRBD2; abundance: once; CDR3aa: CASSVGLAGGLGNIQYF; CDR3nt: TGTGCCAGTAGTGTAGGACTAGCGGGAGGTTTGGGAAACATTCAGTACTTC
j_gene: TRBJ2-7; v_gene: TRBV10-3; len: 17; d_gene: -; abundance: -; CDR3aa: CAISASPGGGSSYEQYF; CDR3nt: TGTGCCATCAGTGCGTCCCCCGGGGGCGGTAGCTCCTACGAGCAGTACTTC
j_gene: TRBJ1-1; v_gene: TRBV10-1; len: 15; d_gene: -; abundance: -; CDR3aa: CASSESGGRDTEAFF; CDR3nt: TGCGCCAGCAGTGAGAGTGGGGGACGGGACACTGAAGCTTTCTTT
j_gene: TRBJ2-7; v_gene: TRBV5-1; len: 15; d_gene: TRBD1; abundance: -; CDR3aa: CASRVRTGVTYEQYF; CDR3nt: TGCGCCAGCAGAGTTAGGACAGGGGTAACCTACGAGCAGTACTTC
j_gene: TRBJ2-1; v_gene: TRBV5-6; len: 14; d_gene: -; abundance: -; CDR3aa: CASSGTPTYNEQFF; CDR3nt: TGTGCCAGCAGCGGAACACCAACCTACAATGAGCAGTTCTTC
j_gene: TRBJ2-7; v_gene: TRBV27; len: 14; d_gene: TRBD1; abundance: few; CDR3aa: CASSSPGGRYEQYF; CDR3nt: TGTGCCAGCAGTTCTCCAGGGGGCAGGTACGAGCAGTACTTC
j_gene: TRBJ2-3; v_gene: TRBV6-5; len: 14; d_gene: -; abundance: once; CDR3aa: CASSYSLSADTQYF; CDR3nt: TGTGCCAGCAGTTATAGTCTGAGCGCAGATACGCAGTATTTT
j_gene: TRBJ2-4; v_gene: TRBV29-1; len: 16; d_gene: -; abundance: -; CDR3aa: CSVDVPGSVAKNIQYF; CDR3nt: TGCAGCGTTGATGTTCCAGGGTCTGTAGCCAAAAACATTCAGTACTTC
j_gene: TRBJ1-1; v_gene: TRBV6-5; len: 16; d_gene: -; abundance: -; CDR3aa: CASSWGPGGGYTEAFF; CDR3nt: TGTGCCAGCAGTTGGGGGCCCGGGGGAGGCTACACTGAAGCTTTCTTT
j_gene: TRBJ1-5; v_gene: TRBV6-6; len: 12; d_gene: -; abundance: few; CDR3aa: CASQRRDQPQHF; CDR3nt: TGTGCCAGCCAACGTAGGGATCAGCCCCAGCATTTT
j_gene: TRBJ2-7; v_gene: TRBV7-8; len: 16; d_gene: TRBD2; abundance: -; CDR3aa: CASSLLGLAGGYEQYF; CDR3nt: TGTGCCAGCAGCTTACTAGGACTAGCGGGAGGGTACGAGCAGTACTTC
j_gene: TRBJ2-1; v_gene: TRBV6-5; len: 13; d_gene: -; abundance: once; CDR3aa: CASSYPGTSQTFF; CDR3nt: TGTGCCAGCAGTTACCCAGGGACTTCTCAGACGTTCTTC
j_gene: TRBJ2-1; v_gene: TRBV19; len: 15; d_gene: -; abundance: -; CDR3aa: CASSIDATGWNEQFF; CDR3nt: TGTGCCAGTAGTATAGACGCGACAGGTTGGAATGAGCAGTTCTTC
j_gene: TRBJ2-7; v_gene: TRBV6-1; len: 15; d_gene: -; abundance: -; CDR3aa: CASTLIRGAAYEQYF; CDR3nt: TGTGCCAGCACTCTGATACGGGGGGCAGCCTACGAGCAGTACTTC
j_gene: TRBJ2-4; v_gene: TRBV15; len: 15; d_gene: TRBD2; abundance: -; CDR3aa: CATSREAGEGNIQYF; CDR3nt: TGTGCCACCAGCAGAGAAGCGGGAGAAGGGAACATTCAGTACTTC
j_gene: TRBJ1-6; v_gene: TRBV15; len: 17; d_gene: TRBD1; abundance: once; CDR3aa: CATSRDLSGTGVSPLHF; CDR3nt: TGTGCCACCAGCAGAGATCTTTCCGGGACAGGGGTATCACCCCTCCACTTT
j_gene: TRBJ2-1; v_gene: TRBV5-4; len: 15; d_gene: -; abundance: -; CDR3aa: CASSHRPGAGNEQFF; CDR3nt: TGTGCCAGCAGCCACAGACCGGGGGCAGGCAATGAGCAGTTCTTC
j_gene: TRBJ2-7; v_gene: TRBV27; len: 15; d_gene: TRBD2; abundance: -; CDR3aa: CAVWTSGSSSYEQYF; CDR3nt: TGTGCCGTTTGGACTAGCGGGAGTTCCTCCTACGAGCAGTACTTC
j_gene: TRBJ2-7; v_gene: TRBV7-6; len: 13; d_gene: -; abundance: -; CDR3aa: CASSLGYRLEQYF; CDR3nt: TGTGCCAGCAGCTTAGGATATCGCCTGGAGCAGTACTTC
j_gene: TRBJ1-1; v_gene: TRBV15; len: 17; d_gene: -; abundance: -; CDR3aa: CATSRGRDRLWNTEAFF; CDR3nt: TGTGCCACCAGCAGAGGTAGGGACCGCCTTTGGAACACTGAAGCTTTCTTT
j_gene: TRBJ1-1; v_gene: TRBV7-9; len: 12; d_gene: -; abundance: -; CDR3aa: CASSLAGSEAFF; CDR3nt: TGTGCCAGCAGCTTAGCTGGCAGTGAAGCTTTCTTT
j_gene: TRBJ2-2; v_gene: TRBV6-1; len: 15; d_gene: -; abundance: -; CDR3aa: CASSEVGFNTGELFF; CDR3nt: TGTGCCAGCAGTGAAGTAGGCTTTAACACCGGGGAGCTGTTTTTT
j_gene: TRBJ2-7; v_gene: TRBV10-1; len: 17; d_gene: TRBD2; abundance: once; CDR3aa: CASSEGLAGGTSYEQYF; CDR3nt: TGCGCCAGCAGTGAGGGACTAGCGGGAGGGACCTCCTACGAGCAGTACTTC
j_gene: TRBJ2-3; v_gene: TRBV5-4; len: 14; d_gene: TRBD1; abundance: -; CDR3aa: CASSLEGAGGTQYF; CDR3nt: TGTGCCAGCAGCTTGGAGGGGGCCGGAGGTACGCAGTATTTT
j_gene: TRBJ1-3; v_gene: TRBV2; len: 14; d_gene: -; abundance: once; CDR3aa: CASSDSGSRGWDYF; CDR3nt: TGTGCCAGCAGTGACAGTGGATCTCGGGGTTGGGATTATTTT
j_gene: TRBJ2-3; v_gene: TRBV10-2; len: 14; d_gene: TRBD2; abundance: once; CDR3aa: CASRTIAGKDTQYF; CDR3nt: TGCGCCAGCAGAACCATAGCGGGAAAAGATACGCAGTATTTT
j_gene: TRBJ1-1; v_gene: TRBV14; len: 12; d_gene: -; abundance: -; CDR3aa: CASSRSYTEAFF; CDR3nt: TGTGCCAGCAGTCGAAGCTACACTGAAGCTTTCTTT
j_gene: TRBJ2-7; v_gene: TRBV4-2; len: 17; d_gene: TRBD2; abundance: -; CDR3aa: CASSQETGGRGVYEQYF; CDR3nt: TGTGCCAGCAGCCAAGAGACGGGCGGGAGGGGGGTTTACGAGCAGTACTTC
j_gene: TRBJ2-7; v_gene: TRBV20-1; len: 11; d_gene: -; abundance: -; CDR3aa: CSVPIFHEQYF; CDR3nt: TGCAGTGTCCCTATTTTTCACGAGCAGTACTTC
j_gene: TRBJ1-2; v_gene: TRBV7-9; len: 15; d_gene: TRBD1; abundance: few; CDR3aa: CASSPPQGAYYGYTF; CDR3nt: TGTGCCAGCAGCCCACCCCAGGGGGCCTATTATGGCTACACCTTC
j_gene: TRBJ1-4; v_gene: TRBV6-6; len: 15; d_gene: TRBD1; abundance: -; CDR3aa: CASSPWDRGNEKLFF; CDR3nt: TGTGCCAGCAGTCCTTGGGACAGGGGAAATGAAAAACTGTTTTTT
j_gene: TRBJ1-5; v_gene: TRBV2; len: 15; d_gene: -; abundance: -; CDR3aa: CASSVEGHSNQPQHF; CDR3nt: TGTGCCAGCAGTGTCGAAGGACATAGCAATCAGCCCCAGCATTTT
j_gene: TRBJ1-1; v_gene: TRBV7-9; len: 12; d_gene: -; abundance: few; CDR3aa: CASSLAGNEAFF; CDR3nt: TGTGCCAGCAGCTTAGCCGGCAATGAAGCTTTCTTT
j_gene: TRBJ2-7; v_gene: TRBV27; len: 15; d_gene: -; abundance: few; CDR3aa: CASRDPGQGPYEQYF; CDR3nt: TGTGCCAGCAGGGACCCTGGGCAGGGACCCTACGAGCAGTACTTC
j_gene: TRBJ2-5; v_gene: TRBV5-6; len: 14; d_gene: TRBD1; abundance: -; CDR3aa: CASSYYRGQETQYF; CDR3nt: TGTGCCAGCAGCTATTACAGGGGTCAAGAGACCCAGTACTTC
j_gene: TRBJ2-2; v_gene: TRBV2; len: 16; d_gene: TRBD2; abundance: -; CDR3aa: CASRGGASGNSGELFF; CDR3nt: TGTGCCAGCAGGGGGGGAGCTAGCGGGAATTCCGGGGAGCTGTTTTTT
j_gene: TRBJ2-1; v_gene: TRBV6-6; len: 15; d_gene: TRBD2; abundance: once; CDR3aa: CASSYSTGGYNEQFF; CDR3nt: TGTGCCAGCAGTTACTCGACGGGGGGATACAATGAGCAGTTCTTC
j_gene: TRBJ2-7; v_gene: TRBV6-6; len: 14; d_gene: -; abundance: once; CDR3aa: CASRDPTSLYEQYF; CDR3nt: TGTGCCAGCAGAGATCCGACTAGTCTCTACGAGCAGTACTTC
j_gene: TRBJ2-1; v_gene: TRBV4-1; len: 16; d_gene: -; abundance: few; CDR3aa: CASSQVNLVSYNEQFF; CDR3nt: TGCGCCAGCAGCCAAGTTAATCTAGTCTCCTACAATGAGCAGTTCTTC
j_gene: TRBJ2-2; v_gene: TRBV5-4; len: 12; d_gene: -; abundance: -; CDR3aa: CASSPNNGELFF; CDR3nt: TGTGCCAGCAGCCCTAATAACGGGGAGCTGTTTTTT
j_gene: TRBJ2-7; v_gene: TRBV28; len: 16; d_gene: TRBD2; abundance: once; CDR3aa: CASSFSGLAGIDEQYF; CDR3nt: TGTGCCAGCAGTTTTTCGGGACTAGCGGGAATCGACGAGCAGTACTTC
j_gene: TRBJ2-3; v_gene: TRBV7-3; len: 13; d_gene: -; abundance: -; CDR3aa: CASSLIPTDTQYF; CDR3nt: TGTGCCAGCAGCTTAATCCCGACAGATACGCAGTATTTT
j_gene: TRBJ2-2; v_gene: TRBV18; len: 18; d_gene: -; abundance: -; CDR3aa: CASSPPGPSFANTGELFF; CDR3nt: TGTGCCAGCTCACCCCCGGGACCGAGCTTTGCGAACACCGGGGAGCTGTTTTTT
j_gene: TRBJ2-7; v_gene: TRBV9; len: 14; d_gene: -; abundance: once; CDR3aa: CASSVVVRGGEQYF; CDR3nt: TGTGCCAGCAGCGTAGTCGTCAGGGGCGGGGAGCAGTACTTC
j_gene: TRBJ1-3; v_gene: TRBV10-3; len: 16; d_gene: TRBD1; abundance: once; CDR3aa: CAIRTGTVSSGNTIYF; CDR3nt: TGTGCCATCAGGACCGGGACAGTGAGCTCTGGAAACACCATATATTTT
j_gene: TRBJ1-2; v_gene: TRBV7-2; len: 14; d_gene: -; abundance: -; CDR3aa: CASSPRGPPSDYTF; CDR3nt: TGTGCCAGCAGCCCAAGGGGCCCTCCATCAGACTACACCTTC
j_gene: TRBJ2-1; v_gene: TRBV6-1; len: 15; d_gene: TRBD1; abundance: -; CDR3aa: CASKMTGGGGDEQFF; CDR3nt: TGTGCCAGCAAGATGACAGGGGGCGGTGGGGATGAGCAGTTCTTC
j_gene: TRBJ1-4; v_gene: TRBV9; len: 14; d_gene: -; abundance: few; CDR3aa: CASSGGWGNEKLFF; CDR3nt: TGTGCCAGCAGCGGAGGGTGGGGTAATGAAAAACTGTTTTTT
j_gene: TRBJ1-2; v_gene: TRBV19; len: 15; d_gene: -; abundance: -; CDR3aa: CASSKSVAGPYGYTF; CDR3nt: TGTGCCAGTAGTAAATCGGTCGCAGGTCCCTATGGCTACACCTTC
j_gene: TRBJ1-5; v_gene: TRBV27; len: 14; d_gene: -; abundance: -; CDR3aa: CASSLGGLNQPQHF; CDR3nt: TGTGCCAGCAGTTTAGGGGGGCTCAATCAGCCCCAGCATTTT
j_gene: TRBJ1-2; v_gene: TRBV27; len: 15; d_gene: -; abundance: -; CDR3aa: CASSPRGGTNYGYTF; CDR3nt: TGTGCCAGCAGTCCCAGGGGAGGGACTAACTATGGCTACACCTTC
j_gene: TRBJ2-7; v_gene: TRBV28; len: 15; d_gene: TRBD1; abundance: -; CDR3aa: CASSGPGQGRNEQYF; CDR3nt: TGTGCCAGCAGTGGACCGGGACAGGGGAGGAACGAGCAGTACTTC
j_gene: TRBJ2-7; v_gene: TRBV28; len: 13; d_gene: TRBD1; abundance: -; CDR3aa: CASTRGQVYEQYF; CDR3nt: TGTGCCAGCACCCGGGGACAGGTCTACGAGCAGTACTTC